The T cell receptor beta chain described here comes from a study of radiation and T cells in renal cell carcinoma. Overall study findings and caveats: Top tumor clonotypes rose in blood 2 weeks post-radiation, then contracted. Without pretreatment biopsies, baseline tumor clonotype presence was undetermined.

Here immunoSEQ multiplex PCR was the method, and the copy in TCRdb shows in-frame clones only, minus some. Here the sample spans over 55,000 clones, about 80% being singletons. The V and J ends lost 0 bases and 4 bases respectively, with 11 bases between them. The CDR3 has 15 residues. Looked up from germline, CDR1 is SGHRS and CDR2 is YFSETQ. This clone was counted a single time. The antigen is not known. As to time point: blood 2 weeks post-SBRT. Treatment in this sample: 15 Gy SBRT to primary tumor, nephrectomy 4 weeks later. Serial blood draws occurred at baseline and 2 and 4 weeks post-SBRT. The clonotype was recovered from a man in his 60s with renal cell carcinoma. Sample: blood, taken from a patient whose treatment included radiotherapy and nephrectomy. The rearrangement joins TRBV5-1 to TRBJ2-1, with D maybe TRBD2 (6 bases). The DNA for the CDR3 is TGCGCCAGCAGCTTGGGAACTAGCCATTACAATGAGCAGTTCTTC. Encoded protein: CASSLGTSHYNEQFF.